A single sample is the source of the 3 T cell receptor beta chains below, sequenced in a study of blood T cells in healthy people across ages. Together with a sample-barcoded 5' primer, a J-beta primer mix was included in a second PCR lasting about 6 to 11 cycles. TCRdb re-called the 5' RACE reads with MiXCR, one entry per CDR3 protein. The repertoire holds hundreds of thousands of distinct CDR3 sequences, 27% seen once, with approximately 3.3% in the top ten. This sample also belongs to another study, concerning T cells of mothers and their children.

The sample taken for sequencing was blood. The source is a boy younger than 10 in good health.

The CDR3 spells CASSPRTGTQYF. The CDR3 DNA follows: TGTGCCAGCAGCCCCCGGACGGGTACGCAGTATTTT. This chain uses TRBV6-2 or TRBV6-3 with TRBJ2-3, with no clear D. Germline assignment: CDR1 MNHEY and CDR2 SVGEGT. CDR3 length: 12 residues. V was cut by 6 bases and J by 8 bases, with 12 bases left in between.

V usage is TRBV9 and J usage is TRBJ2-5; 15 nucleotides line up with TRBD2. V was pared by 6 bases and J by 5 bases, with 8 bases of the junction left unmatched. This CDR3 has 16 amino acids. Germline V lookup: CDR1 SGDLS, CDR2 YYNGEE. Here the CDR3 reads CASTRGLAGGPETQYF. In DNA form, the CDR3 reads TGTGCCAGCACCCGTGGACTAGCGGGGGGGCCGGAGACCCAGTACTTC.

V gene TRBV5-1 combines with J gene TRBJ2-5; D is perhaps TRBD1 or TRBD2 (5 bases each). Near its end, the DNA agrees better with TRBJ2-7, so the J call may be wrong. The CDR3 sequence is 15 residues long. Per germline, CDR1 SGHRS and CDR2 YFSETQ. Written as DNA, the CDR3 is TGCGCCAGCAAGTTATCCGGGACGTATCCCTACGAGCAGTACTTC. Translation: CASKLSGTYPYEQYF.